What follows are 8 T cell receptor beta chains derived from one specimen sequenced in a study of cytomegalovirus exposure and HLA in healthy donors. With 60 Vbeta and 13 Jbeta primers, the PCR was carried out. Here immunoSEQ multiplex PCR was the method, and the copy in TCRdb shows in-frame clones only, minus some. Of some 170,000 clones listed, about 9% were seen once; the top ten hold about 1.2%. The sequencing input was PBMCs. The source of these receptors is a woman in her twenties or thirties in good health and CMV-seropositive.

The rearrangement joins TRBV7-9 to TRBJ1-2; 8 nucleotides line up with TRBD1. The germline V gene encodes CDR1 SEHNR and CDR2 FQNEAQ (reference sequence). V dropped 6 bases and J dropped 3; count of bases not matched to a gene: 6. The CDR3 is 14 residues long. The CDR3 nucleotides are TGTGCCAGCAGATCTCCGGGACAGGACTATGGCTACACCTTC. It translates to CASRSPGQDYGYTF. The whole variable domain, remainder taken from reference TRBV7-9 and TRBJ1-2, is DTGVSQNPRHKITKRGQNVTFRCDPISEHNRLYWYRQTLGQGPEFLTYFQNEAQLEKSRLLSDRFSAERPKGSFSTLEIQRTEQGDSAMYLCASRSPGQDYGYTFGSGTRLTVV.

The J gene is TRBJ2-1, the V gene TRBV19; a weak D match, TRBD2 (7 bases). V shed 6 bases and J shed 7 bases, with 19 bases lying between them. The CDR3 spans 15 residues. CDR1 is LNHDA and CDR2 is SQIVND in the germline V gene (reference sequence). CDR3 in DNA: TGTGCCAGTAGGAGGGGGGGAGGGCGTTGGAATGAGCAGTTCTTC. This codes for CASRRGGGRWNEQFF.

This clone was seen more than once but under ten times. The genes are TRBV6-6 and TRBJ1-4; D remains unclear. Between the trimmed V and J ends, which lost 5 bases and 5 bases, there was a span of 9 bases. There are 13 residues in the CDR3. The germline gives CDR1 MNHNY, CDR2 SVGAGI (reference sequence). The DNA of the CDR3 is TGTGCCAGCAGTAGCGGGAGAAATGAAAAACTGTTTTTT. Protein: CASSSGRNEKLFF.

V usage is TRBV14 and J usage is TRBJ2-5; TRBD1 matches 9 bases. Germline CDR1 and CDR2: SGHDN and FVKESK. With V trimmed by 5 bases and J by 5 bases, 6 bases remained unmatched. The CDR3 consists of 14 residues. This CDR3 reads CASSTLGTGETQYF. The CDR3 nucleotides are TGTGCCAGCAGCACCTTGGGGACAGGGGAGACCCAGTACTTC.

This clone was counted between two and nine times. The V and J genes are TRBV5-1 and TRBJ2-7; 7 bases align to TRBD1. This CDR3 region has 13 residues. CDR1 is SGHRS, CDR2 YFSETQ, per germline. V gave up 5 bases and J gave up 2 bases; unmatched junction bases: 4. CDR3 region: CASSQQGTYEQYF. The CDR3, as DNA: TGCGCCAGCAGTCAACAGGGGACCTACGAGCAGTACTTC.

This clone was recorded a few times. V gene TRBV6-5 combines with J gene TRBJ1-2; tentatively, D is TRBD1 (5 bases). V shed 7 bases and J shed 5 bases, with 8 bases lying between them. Germline CDR1 MNHEY, CDR2 SVGAGI. The CDR3 spans 11 residues. The CDR3 nucleotides read TGTGCCAGCATCGGGGGTTATGGCTACACCTTC. Translated, it gives CASIGGYGYTF.

This clone has a handful of counts. V gene TRBV7-9 combines with J gene TRBJ2-7, with D perhaps matching TRBD1 (6 bases). The V end lost 1 base, the J end lost 0 bases, and 13 bases lay between the germline ends. The CDR3 sequence is 16 residues long. Germline V lookup: CDR1 SEHNR, CDR2 FQNEAQ (reference sequence). CDR3 sequence reads: CASSLDTLQGSYEQYF. The CDR3, as DNA: TGTGCCAGCAGCTTAGATACACTACAGGGCTCCTACGAGCAGTACTTC.

The chain joins TRBV27 to TRBJ2-2; TRBD1 is a possible D gene (6 bases). This CDR3 has 16 amino acids. V lost 5 bases to trimming and J lost 4 bases, with 17 bases between them. Germline CDR1 reads MNHEY; CDR2 reads SMNVEV (reference sequence). In nucleotides, the CDR3 is TGTGCCAGCAGTCCCTCAGGGGCGAGGGGCACCGGGGAGCTGTTTTTT. It is translated as CASSPSGARGTGELFF.